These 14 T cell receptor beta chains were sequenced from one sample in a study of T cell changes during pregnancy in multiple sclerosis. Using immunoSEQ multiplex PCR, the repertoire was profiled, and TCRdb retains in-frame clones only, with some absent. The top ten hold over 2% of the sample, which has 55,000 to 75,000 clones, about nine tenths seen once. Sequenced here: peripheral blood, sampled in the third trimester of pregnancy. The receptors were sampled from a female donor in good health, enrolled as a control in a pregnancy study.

The CDR3 nucleotides are TGTGCCAGCAGTTACACGGGACAGGGCGATTCACCCCTCCACTTT. Its protein product is CASSYTGQGDSPLHF. The V and J genes are TRBV6-5 and TRBJ1-6; 9 bases map to TRBD1. The CDR3 spans 15 residues. Germline V gene data show CDR1 as MNHEY and CDR2 as SVGAGI. Germline trimming cut 2 bases from V and 8 bases from J; bases unmatched to any gene: 4.

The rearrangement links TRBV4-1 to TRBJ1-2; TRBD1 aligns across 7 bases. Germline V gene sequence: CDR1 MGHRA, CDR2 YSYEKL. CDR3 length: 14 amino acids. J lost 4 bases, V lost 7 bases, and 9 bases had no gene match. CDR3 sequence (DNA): TGCGCCAGCACAGGGGACAGACCAAGCTATGGCTACACCTTC. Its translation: CASTGDRPSYGYTF.

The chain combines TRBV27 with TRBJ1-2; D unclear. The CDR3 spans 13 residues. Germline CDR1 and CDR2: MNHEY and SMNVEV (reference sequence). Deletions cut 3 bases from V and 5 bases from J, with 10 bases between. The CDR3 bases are TGTGCCAGCAGTTTGAAGGGAGCGTATGGCTACACCTTC. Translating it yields CASSLKGAYGYTF.

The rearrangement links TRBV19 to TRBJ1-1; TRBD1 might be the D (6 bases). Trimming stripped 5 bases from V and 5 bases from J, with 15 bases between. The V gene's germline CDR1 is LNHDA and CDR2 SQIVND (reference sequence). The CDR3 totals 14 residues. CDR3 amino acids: CASSRGGGLTEAFF. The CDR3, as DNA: TGTGCCAGTAGTCGCGGGGGGGGGCTGACTGAAGCTTTCTTT. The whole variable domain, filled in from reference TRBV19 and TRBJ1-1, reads DGGITQSPKYLFRKEGQNVTLSCEQNLNHDAMYWYRQDPGQGLRLIYYSQIVNDFQKGDIAEGYSVSREKKESFPLTVTSAQKNPTAFYLCASSRGGGLTEAFFGQGTRLTVV.

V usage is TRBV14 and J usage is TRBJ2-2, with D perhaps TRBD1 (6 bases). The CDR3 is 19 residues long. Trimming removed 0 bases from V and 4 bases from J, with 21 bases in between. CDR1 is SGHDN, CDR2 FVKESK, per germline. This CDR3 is CASSQEATGATGPTGELFF. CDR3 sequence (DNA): TGTGCCAGCAGCCAAGAGGCGACCGGGGCCACAGGGCCCACCGGGGAGCTGTTTTTT.

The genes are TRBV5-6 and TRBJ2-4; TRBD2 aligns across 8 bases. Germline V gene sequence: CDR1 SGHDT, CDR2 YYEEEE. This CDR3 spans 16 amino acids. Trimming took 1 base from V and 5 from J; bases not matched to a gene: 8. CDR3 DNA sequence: TGTGCCAGCAGCTTGTACCGAGGGACTAGGGAAAACATTCAGTACTTC. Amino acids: CASSLYRGTRENIQYF.

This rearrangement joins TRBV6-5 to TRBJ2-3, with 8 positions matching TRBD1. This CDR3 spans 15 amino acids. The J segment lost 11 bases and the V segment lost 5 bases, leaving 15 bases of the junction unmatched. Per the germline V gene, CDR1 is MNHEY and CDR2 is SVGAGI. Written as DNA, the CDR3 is TGTGCCAGCAGTCCTACCCGGGACAGGTCTGAAAGGCAGTATTTT. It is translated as CASSPTRDRSERQYF.

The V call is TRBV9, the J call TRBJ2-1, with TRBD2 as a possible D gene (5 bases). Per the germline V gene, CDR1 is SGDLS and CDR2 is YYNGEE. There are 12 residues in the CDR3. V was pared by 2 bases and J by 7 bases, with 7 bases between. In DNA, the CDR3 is TGTGCCAGCAGCGTCTCGGGAAATGAGCAGTTCTTC. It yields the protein CASSVSGNEQFF. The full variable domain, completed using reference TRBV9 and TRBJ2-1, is DSGVTQTPKHLITATGQRVTLRCSPRSGDLSVYWYQQSLDQGLQFLIQYYNGEERAKGNILERFSAQQFPDLHSELNLSSLELGDSALYFCASSVSGNEQFFGPGTRLTVL.

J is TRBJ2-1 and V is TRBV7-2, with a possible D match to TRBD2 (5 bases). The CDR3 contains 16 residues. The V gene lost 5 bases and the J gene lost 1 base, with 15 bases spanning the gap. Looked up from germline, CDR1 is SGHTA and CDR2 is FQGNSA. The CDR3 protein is CASSPSSAASYNEQFF. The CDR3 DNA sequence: TGTGCCAGCAGCCCTAGTAGCGCAGCATCCTACAATGAGCAGTTCTTC.

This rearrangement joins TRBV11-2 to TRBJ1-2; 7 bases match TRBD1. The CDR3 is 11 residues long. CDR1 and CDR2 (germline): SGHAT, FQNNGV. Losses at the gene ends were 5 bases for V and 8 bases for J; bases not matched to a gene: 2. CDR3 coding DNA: TGTGCCAGCAGCCGGGACAGAGGCTACACCTTC. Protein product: CASSRDRGYTF.

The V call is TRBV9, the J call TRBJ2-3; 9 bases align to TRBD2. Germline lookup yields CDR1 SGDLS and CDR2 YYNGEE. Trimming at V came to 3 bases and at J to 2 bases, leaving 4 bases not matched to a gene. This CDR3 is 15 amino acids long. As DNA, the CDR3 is TGTGCCAGCAGCGCGCGGGGGGGAGCCACAGATACGCAGTATTTT. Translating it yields CASSARGGATDTQYF.

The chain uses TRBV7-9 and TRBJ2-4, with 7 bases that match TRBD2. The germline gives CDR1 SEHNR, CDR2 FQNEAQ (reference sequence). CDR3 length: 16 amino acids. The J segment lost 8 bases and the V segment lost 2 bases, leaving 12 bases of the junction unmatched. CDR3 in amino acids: CASSLIQAGDTDIQYF. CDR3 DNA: TGTGCCAGCAGCTTAATACAGGCGGGAGATACGGACATTCAGTACTTC. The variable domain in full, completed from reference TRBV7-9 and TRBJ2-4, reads DTGVSQNPRHKITKRGQNVTFRCDPISEHNRLYWYRQTLGQGPEFLTYFQNEAQLEKSRLLSDRFSAERPKGSFSTLEIQRTEQGDSAMYLCASSLIQAGDTDIQYFGAGTRLSVL.

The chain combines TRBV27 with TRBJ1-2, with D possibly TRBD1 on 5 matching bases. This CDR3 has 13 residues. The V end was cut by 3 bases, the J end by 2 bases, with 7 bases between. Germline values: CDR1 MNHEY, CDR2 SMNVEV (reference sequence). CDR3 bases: TGTGCCAGCAGTTTCCCAGGGAACTATGGCTACACCTTC. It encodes CASSFPGNYGYTF.

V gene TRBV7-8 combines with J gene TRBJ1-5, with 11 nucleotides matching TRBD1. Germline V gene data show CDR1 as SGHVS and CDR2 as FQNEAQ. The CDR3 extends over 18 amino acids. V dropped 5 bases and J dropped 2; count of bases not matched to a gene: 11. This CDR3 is CASSKRGQGDLRNQPQHF. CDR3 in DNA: TGTGCCAGCAGCAAGCGGGGACAGGGGGATTTGCGCAATCAGCCCCAGCATTTT.